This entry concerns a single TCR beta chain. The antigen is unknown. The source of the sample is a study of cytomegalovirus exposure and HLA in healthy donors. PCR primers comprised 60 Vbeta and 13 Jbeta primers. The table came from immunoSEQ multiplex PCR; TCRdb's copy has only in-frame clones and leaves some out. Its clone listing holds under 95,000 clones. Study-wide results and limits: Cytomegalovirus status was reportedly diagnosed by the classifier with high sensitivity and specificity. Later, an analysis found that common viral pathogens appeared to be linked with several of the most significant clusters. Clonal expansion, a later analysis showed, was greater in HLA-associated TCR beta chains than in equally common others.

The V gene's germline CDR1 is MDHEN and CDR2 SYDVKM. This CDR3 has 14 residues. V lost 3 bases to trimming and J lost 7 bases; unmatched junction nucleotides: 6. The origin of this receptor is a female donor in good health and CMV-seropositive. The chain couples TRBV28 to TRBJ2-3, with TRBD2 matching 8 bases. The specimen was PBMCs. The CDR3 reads CASSFGGGSNTQYF. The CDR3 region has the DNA TGTGCCAGCAGTTTCGGCGGGGGGTCGAATACGCAGTATTTT.